The TCR beta chain under discussion was sequenced for a study of blood T cells in healthy people across ages. This clonotype was counted only a few times. Deletions cut 0 bases from V and 3 bases from J, with 12 bases between. CDR3 length equals 15 residues. Germline V CDR1 and CDR2: KGHSH, LQKENI. For the second PCR, which ran for roughly 6 to 11 cycles, a sample-barcoded 5' primer and a J-beta primer mix were used. From each sample, at least 3 million paired-end reads containing CDR3 were obtained. TCRdb re-called the 5' RACE reads with MiXCR, one entry per CDR3 protein. The profile shows around 780,000 distinct CDR3 sequences, around a quarter of them singletons. This sample also appeared in a second study, on T cells of mothers and their children. Per that paper: Three healthy Caucasian mothers gave samples, and so did their six children.

This chain uses TRBV18 with TRBJ2-7; TRBD2 might be the D (5 bases). The sequence was collected from a boy aged 5-17 years in good health. The material sequenced was blood. The CDR3 reads CASSPPTGSRYEQYF. DNA for the CDR3: TGTGCCAGCTCACCACCGACGGGGTCCCGCTACGAGCAGTACTTC.